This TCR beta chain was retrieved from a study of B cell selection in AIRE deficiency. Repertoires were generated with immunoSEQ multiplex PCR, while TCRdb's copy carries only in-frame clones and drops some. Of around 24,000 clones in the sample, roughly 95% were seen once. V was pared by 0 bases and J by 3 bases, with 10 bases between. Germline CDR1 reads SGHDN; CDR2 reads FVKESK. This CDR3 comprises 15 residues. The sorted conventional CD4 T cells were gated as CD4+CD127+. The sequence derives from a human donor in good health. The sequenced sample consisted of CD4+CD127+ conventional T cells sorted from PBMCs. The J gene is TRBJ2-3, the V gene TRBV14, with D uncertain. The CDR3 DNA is TGTGCCAGCAGCCAAGATCAAATCAGGACAGATACGCAGTATTTT. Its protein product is CASSQDQIRTDTQYF.